The T cell receptor beta chain described here comes from a study of immune aging and cytomegalovirus after organ transplant (dated by TCRdb to the early 2020s). Background for the entire study: Three-drug immunosuppression with prednisone, tacrolimus, and mycophenolate was given to all transplant recipients. Here is what the overall study found, with its caveats: A larger share of large clones was made up of TEMRA cells, and in the seven largest clones (around 1,900 cells) aged and TEMRA cells were gained while TCM cells were lost. Following viremia, aged-phenotype cells rose post-transplant in clones of any size, with the rise occurring earlier in large clones (days 200-264) than in small clones. CD57 was not measured in the sequencing data, so a conservative gene-based aging definition was used instead.

The library relied on single-cell sequencing. The sample was run on an Illumina NovaSeq 6000. The BD Rhapsody Targeted mRNA and AbSeq Reagent Kit was used in a microwell format for cell capture and library preparation. Libraries covered TCR, sample tags, AbSeq, and targeted mRNA from the Human T-Cell Expression Panel plus custom TOX and TOX2 primers. An Illumina NovaSeq was used to sequence the libraries. For the original study's pipeline: The analysis covered 10468 cells in total, of which 7,000 to 8,500 were CD8 T cells and approximately 4,500 were CD8 T cells with an identifiable TCR CDR3. The BD Rhapsody Targeted Analysis Pipeline, including V(D)J processing, was run on the Seven Bridges Genomics platform to process the raw data. SeqGeq 1.6.0 was used for quality control, Sample Tag demultiplexing with Lex-BDSMK, clone identification with VDJ Explorer, and Seurat clustering. A clone was considered non-expanded if it made up <1% of CD8 T cells, and considered a clonal expansion if it made up >2.5% of the sample. TCRdb redid the processing of the public reads, applying fastp at Q25 and MiXCR, and retained in-frame beta chains. For every CDR3 protein sequence, its rows merge into one entry that carries the most common genes and DNA. These V and J calls derive from TCRdb rather than the authors' analysis. The sample table holds about 20,000 distinct CDR3 sequences, of which approximately 40% were seen once. Around a quarter of the sample goes to the ten largest clones.

The germline V gene gives CDR1 as SGHDN and CDR2 as FVKESK. Measured from the cysteine to the phenylalanine, the CDR3 is 13 residues long. Left in the record is the CDR3 DNA by itself, 39 bases read in frame from the first base. Trimming removed 0 bases from V and 11 bases from J, leaving 8 bases between the germline ends. In regard to this clonotype: The antigen it recognizes is unknown. Base-call qualities are not available, and no considerably larger clone is one nucleotide away.

The sample's time point label is to be understood as: five sample-tagged time points from pre-transplant (day -1) to day 368 post-transplant, pooled. PBMC were thawed and then stimulated for around 12 hours with a CMV IE-1 overlapping peptide library, with no transport inhibitors added. After thawing, cells rested overnight before stimulation in R10 medium with CD28/CD49d costimulation. The IE-1 peptide library was composed of 15-amino-acid peptides with overlaps of 11 amino acids. Each time point was barcoded using BD Single-Cell Multiplexing Kit Sample Tags, after which the barcoded samples were pooled and stained with oligo-conjugated anti-CD45RA plus sorting antibodies. A BD FACSAria III was used to sort CMV-responsive CD8+CD137+ and CD4+CD154+ T cells at 4-way purity. Blood samples were drawn into EDTA vacutainers and processed by Ficoll gradient within 1-24 hours.

This receptor chain uses TRBV14 and TRBJ1-6; confidence is insufficient to name the D gene. Sequenced material: CMV peptide-activated CD4+ and CD8+ T cells sorted from blood, taken at five time points, pooled. According to the study, the label for this sample's cell subset or site signals: sorted CD8+CD137+ and CD4+CD154+ T cells after about 12 h CMV IE-1 peptide stimulation. The TCR originated in a female donor who had a heart transplant and CMV viremia. The CDR3 corresponds to CASSQDQTPPLHF. The DNA sequence is as follows: TGTGCCAGCAGCCAAGATCAGACACCACCCCTCCACTTT. With the portions outside the CDR3 filled from the reference TRBV14 and TRBJ1-6 genes, the complete variable region becomes EAGVTQFPSHSVIEKGQTVTLRCDPISGHDNLYWYRRVMGKEIKFLLHFVKESKQDESGMPNNRFLAERTGGTYSTLKVQPAELEDSGVYFCASSQDQTPPLHFGNGTRLTVT.